This T cell receptor (beta chain) came from a study of shared clonotypes between healthy human individuals. Per the original methods: Without quality scores, immunoSEQ junctional reads could not be filtered like full-length reads. TCRdb's table, derived via immunoSEQ multiplex PCR, lists solely in-frame clones and lacks some. The D gene and trimming were derived from the DNA, and the V and J assignments and clone size from that table. The sample records some 680,000 clones, roughly 73% being singletons. As regards this clone: In the same sample, other DNA sequences code for this CDR3.

In germline, CDR1 is DFQATT, CDR2 SNEGSKA (reference sequence). V lost 4 bases to trimming and J lost 5 bases, with 6 bases between them. The CDR3 extends over 11 amino acids. The chain carries TRBV20-1 and TRBJ2-1; D call uncertain. This TCR came from a woman aged 25 to 45 in good health. The sequencing input was memory CD4+ T cells sorted from blood. The subset is: CD45RA-negative fraction. The CDR3 DNA reads as TGCAGTGCTACCGAAAACAATGAGCAGTTCTTC. It yields the protein CSATENNEQFF.